Listed here are 25 T cell receptor beta chains from one sample, sequenced in a study of T cells in tuberculosis. Data came from immunoSEQ multiplex PCR; TCRdb stores just in-frame clones and leaves some out. Of about 20,000 clones in the sample, 85% to 90% were seen once. The source material was PBMCs. These receptors were collected from a donor under 30 with latent tuberculosis or without tuberculosis infection.

The CDR3 DNA follows: TGTGCCTGGAGTGCCCCAATCGGACTAAGGAACTATGGCTACACCTTC. This sequence encodes CAWSAPIGLRNYGYTF. This rearrangement joins TRBV30 to TRBJ1-2; no firm D call. Germline CDR1 GTSNPN, CDR2 SVGIG (reference sequence). The CDR3 sequence is 16 residues long. V was pared by 1 base and J by 2 bases, with 17 bases between.

The chain links TRBV19 to TRBJ2-2; 8 positions agree with TRBD2. V gave up 3 bases and J gave up 0 bases; unmatched junction bases: 3. Germline loops: CDR1 LNHDA, CDR2 SQIVND (reference sequence). CDR3 size: 16 residues. The CDR3 region has the DNA TGTGCCAGTAGTATCAGCGGGGGCGCGAACACCGGGGAGCTGTTTTTT. Amino acids: CASSISGGANTGELFF.

This clone was recorded once. V and J are TRBV14 and TRBJ2-5; 8 positions match TRBD2. The germline gives CDR1 SGHDN, CDR2 FVKESK. With 4 bases clipped from V and 3 bases from J, the junction kept 10 bases outside the gene matches. The CDR3 runs to 16 residues. Written as DNA, the CDR3 is TGTGCCAGCAGCCTAGGGCTGGGACTAGAAAAAGAGACCCAGTACTTC. Translated, it gives CASSLGLGLEKETQYF.

This clone occurred a few times. The J gene is TRBJ1-2, the V gene TRBV4-1; 7 bases agree with TRBD1. Germline loops: CDR1 MGHRA, CDR2 YSYEKL. The CDR3 has 17 amino acids. V trimming: 0 bases; J trimming: 1 base; junction bases outside the gene matches: 8. CDR3 amino acids: CASSQDRAGGGNYGYTF. In DNA form, the CDR3 reads TGCGCCAGCAGCCAAGATAGGGCAGGGGGAGGTAACTATGGCTACACCTTC.

V is TRBV9 and J is TRBJ2-5; TRBD2 aligns across 12 bases. Germline lookup yields CDR1 SGDLS and CDR2 YYNGEE. The CDR3 has 16 amino acids. The junction had 5 bases not matched to a gene; V was cut back by 3 bases and J by 2 bases. The CDR3 is CASSGPGTSGQETQYF. DNA for the CDR3: TGTGCCAGCAGCGGCCCGGGGACTAGCGGGCAAGAGACCCAGTACTTC.

The genes are TRBV30 and TRBJ1-3; no clear D gene. V was pared by 2 bases and J by 0 bases, with 8 bases between. There are 14 residues in the CDR3. The V gene's germline CDR1 is GTSNPN and CDR2 SVGIG (reference sequence). Here the CDR3 reads CAWSITVSGNTIYF. CDR3 bases: TGTGCCTGGAGTATCACGGTCTCTGGAAACACCATATATTTT.

The rearrangement joins TRBV11-2 to TRBJ1-1, with D possibly being TRBD1 (5 bases). This CDR3 has 13 amino acids. V lost 1 base and J 7 bases, leaving 10 bases between the germline ends. Per germline, CDR1 SGHAT and CDR2 FQNNGV. Written as DNA, the CDR3 is TGTGCCAGCAGCTTAGGGGCAGGGTATGAAGCTTTCTTT. Its protein is CASSLGAGYEAFF.

This sequence joins TRBV5-4 and TRBJ2-7, with a weak D call TRBD1 (5 bases). Germline CDR1 SGHNT, CDR2 YYREEE (reference sequence). The V and J ends lost 1 base and 2 bases respectively, with 10 bases between them. This CDR3 is 14 amino acids long. CDR3 residues: CASSLRGSPYEQYF. CDR3 coding DNA: TGTGCCAGCAGCTTGAGGGGCAGCCCCTACGAGCAGTACTTC.

The chain has TRBV4-3 and TRBJ1-2; 11 nucleotides match TRBD1. J was trimmed by 8 bases and V by 2 bases; bases with no gene match: 10. CDR3 length: 16 amino acids. Germline CDR1 and CDR2: LGHNA and YSLEER. CDR3 sequence (DNA): TGCGCCAGCAGCCAACCTAGGACAGGGGGCGCGGGGGGCTACACCTTC. Amino acid sequence: CASSQPRTGGAGGYTF.

This clone was seen only a few times. This chain links TRBV13 with TRBJ1-1, with D perhaps matching TRBD1 (6 bases). V was shortened by 5 bases and J by 6 bases, with 10 bases between the two germline ends. The V gene's germline CDR1 is PRHDT and CDR2 FYEKMQ (reference sequence). The CDR3 is made up of 12 amino acids. Written as DNA, the CDR3 is TGTGCCAGCAGCCCCGGGGGGCCTGAAGCTTTCTTT. Protein product: CASSPGGPEAFF.

The gene calls are TRBV5-1 and TRBJ2-4, with 9 bases identical to TRBD1. CDR3 size: 15 residues. V was clipped by 1 base and J by 5 bases; unmatched bases: 4. Germline lookup yields CDR1 SGHRS and CDR2 YFSETQ. The CDR3 sequence is CASSLTGGWENIQYF. The CDR3 DNA reads TGCGCCAGCAGCTTGACAGGGGGCTGGGAAAACATTCAGTACTTC.

The chain carries TRBV30 and TRBJ1-6, with 10 bases that match TRBD1. Germline trimming cut 3 bases from V and 8 bases from J; bases unmatched to any gene: 4. CDR3 length equals 14 residues. Germline-derived CDR1 and CDR2 are GTSNPN and SVGIG (reference sequence). The DNA for the CDR3 is TGTGCCTGGAGCTCCGGGACAGGGGATTCACCCCTCCACTTT. This sequence encodes CAWSSGTGDSPLHF.

This clone was counted only a few times. The chain combines TRBV5-6 with TRBJ1-6, with 7 bases aligning to TRBD1. After removal of 4 bases from V and 7 bases from J, the junction contained 5 bases not matched to a gene. Germline values: CDR1 SGHDT, CDR2 YYEEEE. There are 14 residues in the CDR3. CDR3 residues: CASSSGTANSPLHF. Here the CDR3 DNA reads TGTGCCAGCAGCAGTGGGACAGCGAATTCACCCCTCCACTTT.

The V gene is TRBV2, the J gene TRBJ2-1; 10 positions match TRBD2. V shed 5 bases, J shed 12 bases, and the junction held 1 base outside the gene matches. This CDR3 region has 11 residues. Germline V gene data show CDR1 as SNHLY and CDR2 as FYNNEI. The CDR3 nucleotides read TGTGCCAGCAGTCGGACTAGCGGGCAGTTCTTC. Translating it yields CASSRTSGQFF.

This chain connects TRBV4-3 to TRBJ2-7; TRBD2 is a possible D gene (6 bases). Germline CDR1 LGHNA, CDR2 YSLEER. This CDR3 is built from 15 residues. V dropped 2 bases and J dropped 4 bases, with 15 bases sitting between them. The CDR3 protein is CASSQHRGSEYEQYF. CDR3 coding DNA: TGCGCCAGCAGCCAACACCGGGGGTCGGAATACGAGCAGTACTTC.

The V gene is TRBV7-2, the J gene TRBJ2-1; D may be TRBD1 (6 bases). The CDR3 has 15 residues. Germline CDR1 and CDR2: SGHTA and FQGNSA. With 1 base removed from V and 9 bases from J, the gap between germline ends came to 16 bases. CDR3 nucleotide sequence: TGTGCCAGCAGCTTAGGCAGGGGCCCCTTAAGTGAGCAGTTCTTC. This encodes CASSLGRGPLSEQFF.

The chain carries TRBV13 and TRBJ1-1; D ambiguous. Trimming took 1 base from V and 1 from J, leaving 7 bases between them. The CDR3 sequence is 14 residues long. Germline V gene sequence: CDR1 PRHDT, CDR2 FYEKMQ (reference sequence). The CDR3 region has the DNA TGTGCCAGCAGCTTAGCAGCGACGAACACTGAAGCTTTCTTT. It is translated as CASSLAATNTEAFF.

This chain joins TRBV27 and TRBJ1-1; 11 bases fit TRBD1. Germline V gene lookup returns CDR1 MNHEY and CDR2 SMNVEV (reference sequence). V lost 4 bases, J lost 4 bases, and 5 bases stayed unmatched. CDR3 length: 15 amino acids. CDR3 residues: CASSSAGTGGTEAFF. CDR3 nucleotide sequence: TGTGCCAGCAGTTCCGCCGGGACAGGGGGCACTGAAGCTTTCTTT.

The chain is built from TRBV11-2 and TRBJ1-2; 8 positions match TRBD1. Trimming cost V 4 bases and J 8 bases; bases outside gene matches: 12. The V gene's germline CDR1 is SGHAT and CDR2 FQNNGV. The CDR3 consists of 15 residues. The CDR3 spells CASSSDPQGARGYTF. In nucleotides, the CDR3 is TGTGCCAGCAGCTCAGACCCTCAGGGGGCCCGCGGCTACACCTTC.

The chain joins TRBV4-3 to TRBJ1-3, with 7 bases that match TRBD1. The CDR3 is 17 amino acids. Trimming took 0 bases from V and 0 from J; bases not matched to a gene: 5. Germline-derived CDR1 and CDR2 are LGHNA and YSLEER. The CDR3 reads CASSQDRGAASGNTIYF. The CDR3 DNA reads as TGCGCCAGCAGCCAAGACAGGGGGGCAGCCTCTGGAAACACCATATATTTT.

The rearrangement uses TRBV2 and TRBJ1-6, with 9 nucleotides matching TRBD1. In germline, CDR1 is SNHLY, CDR2 FYNNEI. Unmatched junction bases numbered 9, after V lost 9 bases and J lost 6 bases. This CDR3 has 15 amino acids. CDR3 residues: CARGIQGASNSPLHF. CDR3 coding DNA: TGTGCCAGGGGGATACAGGGGGCGAGTAATTCACCCCTCCACTTT.

A single count supports this clone. The genes are TRBV2 and TRBJ1-4, with D possibly matching TRBD1 (5 bases). The V end lost 6 bases, the J end lost 8 bases, and 13 bases lay between the germline ends. This CDR3 has 13 residues. Germline CDR1 SNHLY, CDR2 FYNNEI. The CDR3 here is CASSGGDGEKLFF. The DNA for the CDR3 is TGTGCCAGCAGCGGGGGGGACGGAGAAAAACTGTTTTTT.

This chain joins TRBV7-8 and TRBJ1-6; D is unclear. The germline V and J ends were trimmed by 5 bases and 0 bases, with 11 bases remaining between them. This CDR3 is 16 amino acids long. Germline V gives CDR1 SGHVS, CDR2 FQNEAQ. The CDR3 DNA sequence: TGTGCCAGCAGCCCCAAAGCGAGCTCCTATAATTCACCCCTCCACTTT. Translated: CASSPKASSYNSPLHF.

The chain recombines TRBV19 with TRBJ1-6; D remains ambiguous. Germline-derived CDR1 and CDR2 are LNHDA and SQIVND (reference sequence). The V gene lost 7 bases and the J gene lost 0 bases, with 7 bases spanning the gap. The CDR3 has 14 amino acids. As DNA, the CDR3 is TGTGCCAGTACCCAGGCCTCCTATAATTCACCCCTCCACTTT. This encodes CASTQASYNSPLHF.

The V and J genes are TRBV4-1 and TRBJ1-1; D unresolved. V lost 3 bases and J lost 0, with 11 bases in between. This CDR3 comprises 15 residues. In germline, CDR1 is MGHRA, CDR2 YSYEKL. CDR3 bases: TGCGCCAGCAGCCATCCTCCGTCTGTGAACACTGAAGCTTTCTTT. Its translation is CASSHPPSVNTEAFF.